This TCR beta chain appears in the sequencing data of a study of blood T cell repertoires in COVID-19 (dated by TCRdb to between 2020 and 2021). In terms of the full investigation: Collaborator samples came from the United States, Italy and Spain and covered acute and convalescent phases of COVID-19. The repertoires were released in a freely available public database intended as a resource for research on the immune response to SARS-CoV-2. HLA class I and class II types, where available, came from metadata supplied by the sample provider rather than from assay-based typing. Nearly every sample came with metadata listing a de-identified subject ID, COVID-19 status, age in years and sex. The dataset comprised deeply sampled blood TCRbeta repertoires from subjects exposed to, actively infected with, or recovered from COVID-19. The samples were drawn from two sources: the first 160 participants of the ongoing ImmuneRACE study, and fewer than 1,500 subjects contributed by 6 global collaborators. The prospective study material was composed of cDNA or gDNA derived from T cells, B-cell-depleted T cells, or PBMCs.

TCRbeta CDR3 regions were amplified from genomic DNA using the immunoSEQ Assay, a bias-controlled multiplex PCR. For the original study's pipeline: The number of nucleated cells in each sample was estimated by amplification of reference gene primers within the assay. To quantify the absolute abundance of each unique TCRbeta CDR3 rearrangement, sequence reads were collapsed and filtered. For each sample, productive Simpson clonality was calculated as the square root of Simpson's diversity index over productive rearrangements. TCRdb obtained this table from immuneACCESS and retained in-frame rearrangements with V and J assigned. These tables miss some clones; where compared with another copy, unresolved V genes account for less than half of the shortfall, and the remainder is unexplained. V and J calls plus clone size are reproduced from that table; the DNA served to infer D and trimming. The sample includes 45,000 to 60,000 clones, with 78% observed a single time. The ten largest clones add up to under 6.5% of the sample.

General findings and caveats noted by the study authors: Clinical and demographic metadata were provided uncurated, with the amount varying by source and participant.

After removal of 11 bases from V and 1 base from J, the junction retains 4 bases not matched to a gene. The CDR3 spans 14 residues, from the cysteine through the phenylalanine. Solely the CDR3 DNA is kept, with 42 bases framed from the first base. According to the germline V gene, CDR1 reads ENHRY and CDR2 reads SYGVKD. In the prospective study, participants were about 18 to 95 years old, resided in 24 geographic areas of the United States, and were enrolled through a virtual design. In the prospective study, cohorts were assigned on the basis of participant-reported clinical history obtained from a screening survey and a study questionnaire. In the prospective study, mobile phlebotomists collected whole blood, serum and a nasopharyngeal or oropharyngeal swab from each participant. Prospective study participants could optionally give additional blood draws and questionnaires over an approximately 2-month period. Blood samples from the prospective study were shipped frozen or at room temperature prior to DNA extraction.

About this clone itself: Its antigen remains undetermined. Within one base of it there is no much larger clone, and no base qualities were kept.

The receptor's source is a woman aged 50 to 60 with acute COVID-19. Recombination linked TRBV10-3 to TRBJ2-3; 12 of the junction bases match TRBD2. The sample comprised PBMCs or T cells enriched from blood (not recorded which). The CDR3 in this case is CAARTSGGTDTQYF. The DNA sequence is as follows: TGTGCCGCCAGGACTAGCGGGGGCACAGATACGCAGTATTTT.